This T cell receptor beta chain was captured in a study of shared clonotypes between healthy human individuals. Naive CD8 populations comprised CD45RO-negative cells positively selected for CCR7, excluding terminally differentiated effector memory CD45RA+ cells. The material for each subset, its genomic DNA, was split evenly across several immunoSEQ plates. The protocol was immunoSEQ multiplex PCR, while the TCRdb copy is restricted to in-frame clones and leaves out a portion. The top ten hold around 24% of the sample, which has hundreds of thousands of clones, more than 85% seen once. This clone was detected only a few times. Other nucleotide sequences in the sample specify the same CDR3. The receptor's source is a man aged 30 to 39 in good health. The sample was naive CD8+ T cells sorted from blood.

DNA for the CDR3: TGTGCCAGCAGCTTAGGGACAGGGGGCCACGAGCAGTACTTC. Translation gives CASSLGTGGHEQYF. This chain joins TRBV11-3 and TRBJ2-7, with TRBD1 identical over 11 bases. This CDR3 is 14 amino acids long. Unmatched junction bases numbered 1, after V lost 1 base and J lost 5 bases. CDR1 is SGHNT and CDR2 is YENEEA in the germline V gene.